This paragraph covers one T cell receptor beta chain sequence. This sample was taken from a study of PD-1 blockade in mismatch repair-deficient tumors. Overall study context: All were previously treated, progressing patients with about 11 mismatch repair-deficient cancer types.

The CDR3 sequence is 15 residues long. V lost 5 bases to trimming and J lost 3 bases; unmatched junction nucleotides: 6. Germline V CDR1 and CDR2: WNHNN, SYGVQD (reference sequence). Profiling relied on immunoSEQ multiplex PCR, and the TCRdb table lists in-frame clones only, not all of them. The data show 50,000 or so clones, with approximately 80% seen just once and 2.5% to 4% held by the top ten. The clonotype originates from an adult with mismatch repair-deficient cancer. The chain joins TRBV10-1 to TRBJ2-7, with 11 bases that match TRBD2. The source was PBMCs, collected before pembrolizumab treatment. The CDR3 DNA follows: TGCGCCAGCAGTCAGGGTGGGACTAGCGGCTACGAGCAGTACTTC. Its translation is CASSQGGTSGYEQYF.